The 25 T cell receptor beta chains below all came from one sample that was sequenced in a study of OX40 agonist ivuxolimab in advanced cancers. Library construction relied on the immunoSEQ multiplex PCR assay. This is the immuneACCESS table as TCRdb keeps it, with only in-frame sequences that have V and J called. A part of the clones is gone; compared with another copy, unresolved V genes explain less than half, and the rest is unexplained. This sample holds about 70,000 clones; approximately 81% were observed only once. The biggest ten clones account for 1.1% of the sample. This specimen was CD4+ or CD8+ T cells sorted from blood, taken in a trial of the OX40 agonist ivuxolimab. These receptors were collected from an adult with an advanced solid tumor such as melanoma, head and neck, liver or kidney cancer.

The J gene is TRBJ1-4, the V gene TRBV6-4; D uncertain. CDR3 length: 16 amino acids. Trimming took 3 bases from V and 2 from J, leaving 13 bases between them. Germline CDR1 and CDR2: MRHNA and SNTAGT. The CDR3 DNA reads as TGTGCCAGCAGTGAGCTTGGCCTGGGGACTAATGAAAAACTGTTTTTT. Residues: CASSELGLGTNEKLFF.

V is TRBV5-1 and J is TRBJ2-7; possibly TRBD1 for D (6 bases). Trimming shortened V by 4 bases and J by 3 bases, and 17 bases separated the two germline ends. Germline V gives CDR1 SGHRS, CDR2 YFSETQ. This CDR3 contains 15 residues. The CDR3 region is CASSRDTGSNYEQYF. In DNA, the CDR3 is TGCGCCAGCAGCAGGGACACTGGATCAAACTACGAGCAGTACTTC.

The V and J genes are TRBV5-1 and TRBJ1-2, with 8 bases identical to TRBD1. The CDR3 spans 14 residues. Losses at the gene ends were 0 bases for V and 4 bases for J; bases not matched to a gene: 2. Germline assignment: CDR1 SGHRS and CDR2 YFSETQ. This CDR3 is CASSLGDRTYGYTF. In DNA, the CDR3 is TGCGCCAGCAGCTTGGGGGACAGGACCTATGGCTACACCTTC.

This chain connects TRBV7-9 to TRBJ2-5; possible D gene TRBD1, 5 bases. The CDR3 sequence is 14 residues long. V gave up 1 base and J gave up 3 bases, with 9 bases separating them. Germline CDR1 reads SEHNR; CDR2 reads FQNEAQ (reference sequence). CDR3 DNA sequence: TGTGCCAGCAGCTTAGATCGACAGAAAGAGACCCAGTACTTC. It encodes CASSLDRQKETQYF.

The J gene is TRBJ1-4, the V gene TRBV19; no clear D. Deletions cut 6 bases from V and 0 bases from J, with 8 bases between. The CDR3 is 14 residues long. Germline values: CDR1 LNHDA, CDR2 SQIVND (reference sequence). CDR3 in amino acids: CASSTLATNEKLFF. CDR3 bases: TGTGCCAGTAGCACCCTTGCAACTAATGAAAAACTGTTTTTT.

In this sample, this clone turned up once. The rearrangement joins TRBV6-5 to TRBJ1-6; D not resolved. There are 16 residues in the CDR3. In germline, CDR1 is MNHEY, CDR2 SVGAGI. Trimming stripped 2 bases from V and 0 bases from J, with 8 bases between. CDR3 sequence reads: CASSYTTSSYNSPLHF. DNA for the CDR3: TGTGCCAGCAGTTACACGACCAGCTCCTATAATTCACCCCTCCACTTT.

In DNA form, the CDR3 reads TGCGCCAGCAGCTTGTACTCCGGGACCGCTACTTCGAGCTCCTACGAGCAGTACTTC. Translation gives CASSLYSGTATSSSYEQYF. The V call is TRBV5-1, the J call TRBJ2-7; either TRBD1 or TRBD2 may supply D (5 bases each). The CDR3 runs 19 residues. V lost 1 base, J lost 0 bases, and 23 bases lay in between. The germline V gene has CDR1 SGHRS and CDR2 YFSETQ.

The rearrangement links TRBV13 to TRBJ1-1, with 9 nucleotides matching TRBD1. The germline V gene has CDR1 PRHDT and CDR2 FYEKMQ (reference sequence). This CDR3 has 12 residues. With 8 bases clipped from V and 8 bases from J, the junction kept 6 bases outside the gene matches. The CDR3 DNA follows: TGTGCCAGCGACAGGGGGACGATGGAAGCTTTCTTT. Its translation is CASDRGTMEAFF. Using reference TRBV13 and TRBJ1-1 for the parts outside the CDR3, the full variable domain is AAGVIQSPRHLIKEKRETATLKCYPIPRHDTVYWYQQGPGQDPQFLISFYEKMQSDKGSIPDRFSAQQFSDYHSELNMSSLELGDSALYFCASDRGTMEAFFGQGTRLTVV.

The CDR3 DNA reads as TGTGCCAGTAAACCGGACAGCACAGATACGCAGTATTTT. It specifies CASKPDSTDTQYF. The chain uses TRBV7-9 and TRBJ2-3; D call uncertain. CDR1 is SEHNR, CDR2 FQNEAQ, per germline (reference sequence). The CDR3 contains 13 residues. Trimming removed 9 bases at V and 0 bases at J, with 10 bases between.

This clone showed up just once. The V gene is TRBV5-5, the J gene TRBJ1-5, with D perhaps matching TRBD1 (6 bases). V shed 6 bases and J shed 7 bases, with 17 bases lying between them. The CDR3 extends over 14 amino acids. Germline V gene sequence: CDR1 SGHKS, CDR2 YYEKEE (reference sequence). The CDR3 sequence is CASNPRGGDQPQHF. CDR3 in DNA: TGTGCCAGCAACCCAAGGGGGGGCGACCAGCCCCAGCATTTT.

The chain links TRBV6-1 to TRBJ2-5; the D is unclear. Germline V gives CDR1 MNHNS, CDR2 SASEGT. This CDR3 region has 13 residues. Trimming took 1 base from V and 4 from J, leaving 7 bases between them. The CDR3 DNA is TGTGCCAGCAGTGAAGTATCCATAGAGACCCAGTACTTC. Amino acid sequence: CASSEVSIETQYF.

V gene TRBV7-6 combines with J gene TRBJ1-2, with TRBD1 as a possible D gene (6 bases). The germline V gene has CDR1 SGHVS and CDR2 FNYEAQ. V lost 1 base and J lost 8, with 17 bases in between. CDR3 size: 15 residues. CDR3 amino acids: CASSLGPGTPSGYTF. DNA for the CDR3: TGTGCCAGCAGCTTAGGACCCGGGACACCCAGCGGCTACACCTTC.

This sequence joins TRBV6-5 and TRBJ1-1, with a possible D match to TRBD1 (5 bases). Trimming pared 6 bases from V and 1 base from J, leaving 9 bases between. The CDR3 loop spans 13 amino acids. Germline lookup yields CDR1 MNHEY and CDR2 SVGAGI. The CDR3 DNA sequence: TGTGCCAGCAGGGCCGGGGCGAACACTGAAGCTTTCTTT. Translated: CASRAGANTEAFF.

CDR3 in amino acids: CASSYLQGVGTEAFF. CDR3 DNA sequence: TGCGCCAGCAGCTACCTTCAGGGAGTCGGCACTGAAGCTTTCTTT. The chain employs TRBV5-1 and TRBJ1-1; perhaps TRBD1 as D (5 bases). CDR1 SGHRS and CDR2 YFSETQ come from the germline V gene. This CDR3 has 15 residues. V shed 3 bases and J shed 4 bases, with 16 bases lying between them.

J is TRBJ1-4 and V is TRBV19; 7 nucleotides align to TRBD1. The junction had 4 bases not matched to a gene; V was cut back by 5 bases and J by 7 bases. Per germline, CDR1 LNHDA and CDR2 SQIVND (reference sequence). The length of the CDR3 is 13 residues. The CDR3: CASSQRDSEKLFF. Written as DNA, the CDR3 is TGTGCCAGTAGTCAGCGGGACAGTGAAAAACTGTTTTTT.

By its share, this clone is medium-sized. The chain couples TRBV13 to TRBJ1-3, with D possibly being TRBD1 (6 bases). V gave up 0 bases and J gave up 1 base, with 10 bases separating them. Germline V gene sequence: CDR1 PRHDT, CDR2 FYEKMQ (reference sequence). The length of the CDR3 is 16 residues. The CDR3 loop reads CASSLGGQISGNTIYF. The CDR3 coding sequence is TGTGCCAGCAGCTTAGGGGGACAAATATCTGGAAACACCATATATTTT.

A single count supports this clone. The rearrangement uses TRBV6-1 and TRBJ2-3, with unresolved D. This CDR3 has 10 amino acids. Germline CDR1 is MNHNS and CDR2 is SASEGT. V was pared by 4 bases and J by 7 bases, with 3 bases between. The CDR3 nucleotides are TGTGCCAGCAGTGTCAATACGCAGTATTTT. As protein: CASSVNTQYF.

This clone was seen more than once but under ten times. The chain's CDR3 is CASSTYRGPYEQYF. The CDR3 nucleotides read TGTGCCAGCAGCACATACAGGGGCCCCTACGAGCAGTACTTC. The gene calls are TRBV11-2 and TRBJ2-7; TRBD1 matches 7 bases. Per the germline V gene, CDR1 is SGHAT and CDR2 is FQNNGV. The CDR3 covers 14 residues. V was pared by 5 bases and J by 2 bases, with 6 bases of the junction left unmatched.

CDR3 bases: TGTGCCAGCAGTGGGACAGGAATTGGTCAGCCCCAGCATTTT. Protein sequence: CASSGTGIGQPQHF. The V call is TRBV27, the J call TRBJ1-5; 8 bases fit TRBD1. J was trimmed by 6 bases and V by 5 bases; bases with no gene match: 6. The germline V gene has CDR1 MNHEY and CDR2 SMNVEV (reference sequence). The CDR3 runs to 14 residues.

CDR3 DNA sequence: TGCGCCAGCGGAAGCGGGACAGATGAGCAGTTCTTC. It translates to CASGSGTDEQFF. The chain carries TRBV5-1 and TRBJ2-1; D possibly matches TRBD1 or TRBD2 (7 bases each). Germline assignment: CDR1 SGHRS and CDR2 YFSETQ. V was clipped by 7 bases and J by 8 bases, with 13 bases between them. The CDR3 extends over 12 amino acids.

The chain combines TRBV7-6 with TRBJ1-2; tentative D call: TRBD1 (5 bases). V lost 2 bases, J lost 0 bases, and 19 bases lay in between. The CDR3 runs to 18 residues. CDR1 and CDR2 (germline): SGHVS, FNYEAQ. CDR3 nucleotide sequence: TGTGCCAGCAGCTTAAGTACCGGCAGGGTGGGAGCTAACTATGGCTACACCTTC. This gives the protein CASSLSTGRVGANYGYTF. The entire variable domain, with the rest obtained from reference TRBV7-6 and TRBJ1-2, is as follows: GAGVSQSPRYKVTKRGQDVALRCDPISGHVSLYWYRQALGQGPEFLTYFNYEAQQDKSGLPNDRFSAERPEGSISTLTIQRTEQRDSAMYRCASSLSTGRVGANYGYTFGSGTRLTVV.

This clone has only a few counts. CDR3 sequence (DNA): TGCGCCAGCAGCTCGACTAGCGGGGCAAACATTCAGTACTTC. This encodes CASSSTSGANIQYF. The chain links TRBV5-1 to TRBJ2-4; 11 bases agree with TRBD2. Germline CDR1 and CDR2: SGHRS and YFSETQ. Trimming took 3 bases from V and 6 from J; bases not matched to a gene: 2. The CDR3 extends over 14 amino acids.

Only one count was recorded for this clone. This chain uses TRBV7-2 with TRBJ1-6; possibly TRBD1 for D (6 bases). V lost 5 bases to trimming and J lost 5 bases, with 16 bases between them. Germline assignment: CDR1 SGHTA and CDR2 FQGNSA. This CDR3 region has 16 residues. The CDR3 loop reads CASSQWGGGDNSPLHF. CDR3 sequence (DNA): TGTGCCAGCAGCCAGTGGGGAGGGGGGGATAATTCACCCCTCCACTTT.

V is TRBV7-6 and J is TRBJ2-1; D assignment may be TRBD1 or TRBD2 (5 bases each). The CDR3 consists of 15 residues. Trimming took off 0 bases at V and 1 base at J, with 7 bases between the two ends. Germline V gene lookup returns CDR1 SGHVS and CDR2 FNYEAQ. The CDR3 sequence: CASSLAGESYNEQFF. CDR3 DNA: TGTGCCAGCAGCTTAGCGGGGGAATCCTACAATGAGCAGTTCTTC.

This chain joins TRBV25-1 and TRBJ2-1; 14 bases line up with TRBD2. This CDR3 contains 16 residues. Unmatched junction bases numbered 3, after V lost 3 bases and J lost 5 bases. In germline, CDR1 is MGHDK, CDR2 SYGVNS. The CDR3: CASSERGLAGDNEQFF. The CDR3 region has the DNA TGTGCCAGCAGTGAGAGGGGACTAGCGGGGGACAATGAGCAGTTCTTC.